This passage covers 20 T cell receptor beta chains from one sample sequenced in a study of T cell responses to AZD1222 COVID-19 vaccine. TCRdb keeps only in-frame clones here, not all; method: immunoSEQ multiplex PCR. The sample contains about 200,000 clones, approximately 94% of which appear only once. The input for sequencing was peripheral blood, taken 28 days after the second dose of the MenACWY control vaccine. Source of these receptors: an adult who received the MenACWY meningococcal vaccine as a control.

The CDR3 spells CASTKDWNTEAFF. The DNA of the CDR3 is TGTGCCAGTACAAAAGACTGGAACACTGAAGCTTTCTTT. The chain is built from TRBV19 and TRBJ1-1; D call uncertain. The CDR3 is 13 amino acids. V lost 7 bases to trimming and J lost 1 base, with 10 bases between them. Per the germline V gene, CDR1 is LNHDA and CDR2 is SQIVND (reference sequence).

The chain couples TRBV6-5 to TRBJ2-7; TRBD2 agrees at 8 bases. With V trimmed by 5 bases and J by 1 base, 7 bases remained unmatched. The CDR3 sequence is 15 residues long. Germline V gene data show CDR1 as MNHEY and CDR2 as SVGAGI. CDR3 coding DNA: TGTGCCAGCAGTAGGGCGAGCGGGAGTTCCTACGAGCAGTACTTC. This translates into CASSRASGSSYEQYF.

The chain recombines TRBV9 with TRBJ2-1, with 10 bases lining up with TRBD2. The germline gives CDR1 SGDLS, CDR2 YYNGEE. After removal of 4 bases from V and 4 bases from J, the junction contained 5 bases not matched to a gene. The CDR3 is 15 amino acids. The CDR3 bases are TGTGCCAGCAGCCCGAGCGGGAGGGGATACAATGAGCAGTTCTTC. It encodes CASSPSGRGYNEQFF.

The genes are TRBV29-1 and TRBJ1-4, with 11 nucleotides matching TRBD1. Germline trimming cut 4 bases from V and 8 bases from J; bases unmatched to any gene: 3. The length of the CDR3 is 13 residues. From germline, CDR1 is SQVTM and CDR2 ANQGSEA. CDR3 loop: CSVAGTGGEKLFF. The CDR3 DNA reads TGCAGCGTTGCCGGGACAGGGGGAGAAAAACTGTTTTTT.

A single count supports this clone. This chain uses TRBV10-3 with TRBJ1-2; no firm D call. From germline, CDR1 is ENHRY and CDR2 SYGVKD. Trimming took off 5 bases at V and 3 bases at J, with 16 bases between the two ends. This CDR3 has 15 amino acids. CDR3 sequence reads: CAISKLAGGYYGYTF. The CDR3 DNA sequence: TGTGCCATCAGTAAACTCGCCGGAGGATACTATGGCTACACCTTC.

Here the CDR3 reads CASSANHRDQNIQYF. The CDR3 region has the DNA TGTGCCAGCAGTGCAAACCACAGGGACCAAAACATTCAGTACTTC. V is TRBV2 and J is TRBJ2-4; D may be TRBD1 (6 bases). The V end was cut by 4 bases, the J end by 5 bases, with 15 bases between. The CDR3 is 15 amino acids. Per the germline V gene, CDR1 is SNHLY and CDR2 is FYNNEI. Full variable domain (outside the CDR3, taken from reference TRBV2 and TRBJ2-4): EPEVTQTPSHQVTQMGQEVILRCVPISNHLYFYWYRQILGQKVEFLVSFYNNEISEKSEIFDDQFSVERPDGSNFTLKIRSTKLEDSAMYFCASSANHRDQNIQYFGAGTRLSVL.

V usage is TRBV27 and J usage is TRBJ2-1; the D is unclear. The CDR3 is 17 amino acids. Looked up from germline, CDR1 is MNHEY and CDR2 is SMNVEV (reference sequence). The V gene lost 4 bases and the J gene lost 0 bases, with 16 bases spanning the gap. The CDR3 bases are TGTGCCAGCAGTTCATTACCAGTTTTCGGCTCCTACAATGAGCAGTTCTTC. It encodes CASSSLPVFGSYNEQFF.

V gene TRBV13 combines with J gene TRBJ2-3; no clear D. CDR1 is PRHDT and CDR2 is FYEKMQ in the germline V gene (reference sequence). V lost 5 bases and J 7 bases, leaving 7 bases between the germline ends. CDR3 length: 11 residues. The CDR3 loop reads CASSLVHTQYF. CDR3 sequence (DNA): TGTGCCAGCAGCCTAGTTCATACGCAGTATTTT.

The chain joins TRBV5-5 to TRBJ2-7, with 8 nucleotides matching TRBD1. Trimming removed 4 bases from V and 0 bases from J; junction bases left unmatched: 6. CDR3 size: 15 residues. Germline CDR1 and CDR2: SGHKS and YYEKEE (reference sequence). In DNA, the CDR3 is TGTGCCAGCAGCCTGGGACAGGTCCGCTCCTACGAGCAGTACTTC. Translated, it gives CASSLGQVRSYEQYF.

This sequence joins TRBV14 and TRBJ1-2; 10 nucleotides match TRBD1. Germline V lookup: CDR1 SGHDN, CDR2 FVKESK. The CDR3 is 14 amino acids. Unmatched junction bases numbered 3, after V lost 1 base and J lost 7 bases. The CDR3 nucleotides read TGTGCCAGCAGCCAAGGGGGGACAGGGGCTGGCTACACCTTC. Translation gives CASSQGGTGAGYTF.

The CDR3 bases are TGTGCCAGTAGTCCTGGACAGGGGGGCCATGGCTACACCTTC. Its protein is CASSPGQGGHGYTF. The chain combines TRBV19 with TRBJ1-2, with 10 bases aligning to TRBD1. CDR1 LNHDA and CDR2 SQIVND come from the germline V gene (reference sequence). V lost 5 bases to trimming and J lost 6 bases; unmatched junction nucleotides: 6. The CDR3 contains 14 residues.

The rearrangement uses TRBV28 and TRBJ2-7, with D possibly being TRBD2 (5 bases). With 8 bases removed from V and 1 base from J, the gap between germline ends came to 15 bases. The CDR3 contains 14 residues. Germline CDR1 and CDR2: MDHEN and SYDVKM. The CDR3 here is CASLTPSGSYEQYF. DNA of the CDR3: TGTGCCAGCCTAACCCCGAGCGGTTCCTACGAGCAGTACTTC. Full variable domain (remainder filled in from reference TRBV28 and TRBJ2-7): DVKVTQSSRYLVKRTGEKVFLECVQDMDHENMFWYRQDPGLGLRLIYFSYDVKMKEKGDIPEGYSVSREKKERFSLILESASTNQTSMYLCASLTPSGSYEQYFGPGTRLTVT.

The rearrangement links TRBV7-2 to TRBJ2-1, with D perhaps being TRBD1 or TRBD2 (5 bases each). The CDR3 extends over 15 amino acids. The V gene lost 2 bases and the J gene lost 4 bases, with 12 bases spanning the gap. Germline values: CDR1 SGHTA, CDR2 FQGNSA. The CDR3, as DNA: TGTGCCAGCAGCTTAATCGGGGCAGAATACAATGAGCAGTTCTTC. This codes for CASSLIGAEYNEQFF.

The V gene is TRBV5-4, the J gene TRBJ1-1; 10 nucleotides align to TRBD1. Germline V lookup: CDR1 SGHNT, CDR2 YYREEE (reference sequence). The V segment lost 0 bases and the J segment 0 bases; nucleotides outside the gene matches: 2. The CDR3 is 16 residues long. CDR3 sequence reads: CASSLGGQGMNTEAFF. DNA of the CDR3: TGTGCCAGCAGCTTGGGGGGACAGGGGATGAACACTGAAGCTTTCTTT. Based on the CDR3 plus reference TRBV5-4 and TRBJ1-1, the full variable domain is ETGVTQSPTHLIKTRGQQVTLRCSSQSGHNTVSWYQQALGQGPQFIFQYYREEENGRGNFPPRFSGLQFPNYSSELNVNALELDDSALYLCASSLGGQGMNTEAFFGQGTRLTVV.

V usage is TRBV5-1 and J usage is TRBJ1-2; 7 nucleotides match TRBD1. CDR1 and CDR2 from the germline V gene are SGHRS and YFSETQ. The CDR3 spans 13 residues. The J segment lost 8 bases and the V segment lost 2 bases, leaving 6 bases of the junction unmatched. As DNA, the CDR3 is TGCGCCAGCAGCTTTCGACAGGGCAGGGGCTACACCTTC. This gives the protein CASSFRQGRGYTF.

The chain recombines TRBV6-5 with TRBJ1-1; D is undetermined. Germline lookup yields CDR1 MNHEY and CDR2 SVGAGI. There are 16 residues in the CDR3. The germline V and J ends were trimmed by 2 bases and 1 base, with 14 bases remaining between them. CDR3 DNA sequence: TGTGCCAGCAGTTACACCATGACTATGGGGAACACTGAAGCTTTCTTT. This codes for CASSYTMTMGNTEAFF.

This chain connects TRBV19 to TRBJ2-2; a weak D match, TRBD1 (6 bases). Trimming shortened V by 5 bases and J by 3 bases, and 13 bases separated the two germline ends. The length of the CDR3 is 15 residues. Looked up from germline, CDR1 is LNHDA and CDR2 is SQIVND (reference sequence). This chain's CDR3 is CASSAGTYDTGELFF. CDR3 nucleotides: TGTGCCAGTAGTGCCGGGACATACGACACCGGGGAGCTGTTTTTT.

V gene TRBV6-2 or TRBV6-3 combines with J gene TRBJ2-6; tentatively, D is TRBD1 (6 bases). V lost 3 bases to trimming and J lost 0 bases, with 9 bases between them. Germline CDR1 MNHEY, CDR2 SVGEGT. This CDR3 comprises 16 residues. The CDR3 sequence: CASSYRGGSGANVLTF. In nucleotides, the CDR3 is TGTGCCAGCAGTTATAGAGGGGGCTCTGGGGCCAACGTCCTGACTTTC.

This chain links TRBV7-3 with TRBJ2-7; 8 positions match TRBD2. J gave up 5 bases and V 0 bases, and 3 bases lay outside the gene matches. The CDR3 sequence is 14 residues long. Per germline, CDR1 SGHTA and CDR2 FQGTGA. The CDR3 nucleotides read TGTGCCAGCAGCTTAACGGGACTAGTGGACGAGCAGTACTTC. Translated: CASSLTGLVDEQYF.

The rearrangement joins TRBV7-9 to TRBJ2-1; 8 nucleotides align to TRBD2. The CDR3 is 15 amino acids. V lost 5 bases to trimming and J lost 6 bases; unmatched junction nucleotides: 9. Germline V gene data show CDR1 as SEHNR and CDR2 as FQNEAQ (reference sequence). CDR3 region: CASSRRGAEFNEQFF. CDR3 nucleotides: TGTGCCAGCAGCCGGCGGGGGGCTGAGTTCAATGAGCAGTTCTTC.